Below, 20 T cell receptor beta chains from the same sample are listed, as sequenced in a study of technical replicates of blood from a few donors. Sequenced by immunoSEQ multiplex PCR; TCRdb stores in-frame clones only, minus some. The sample contains 65,000 to 90,000 clones, roughly 93% of which appear only once. Input material: T cells isolated from PBMCs. These receptors came from a human donor in good health.

The rearrangement links TRBV4-2 to TRBJ2-7; 11 nucleotides agree with TRBD2. Germline V gene data show CDR1 as LGHNA and CDR2 as YNFKEQ. The CDR3 is 14 residues long. The V segment lost 2 bases and the J segment 5 bases; nucleotides outside the gene matches: 2. The DNA for the CDR3 is TGTGCCAGCAGCCAACTAGCGGGGGGAGACGAGCAGTACTTC. Its translation is CASSQLAGGDEQYF.

V is TRBV28 and J is TRBJ2-3; D is possibly TRBD2 (6 bases). The germline V gene has CDR1 MDHEN and CDR2 SYDVKM. The V end was cut by 5 bases, the J end by 2 bases, with 11 bases between. The CDR3 is 14 amino acids. The CDR3 coding sequence is TGTGCCAGCAGTCCAGCTAGCGCCACAGATACGCAGTATTTT. As protein: CASSPASATDTQYF.

This chain joins TRBV9 and TRBJ1-5; the D gene is possibly TRBD1 (6 bases). The V gene lost 2 bases and the J gene lost 3 bases, with 9 bases spanning the gap. The CDR3 contains 14 residues. Germline-derived CDR1 and CDR2 are SGDLS and YYNGEE. CDR3 region: CASSVSGDNQPQHF. The CDR3 nucleotides are TGTGCCAGCAGCGTCTCAGGGGACAATCAGCCCCAGCATTTT.

The chain is built from TRBV5-1 and TRBJ1-2; TRBD1 matches at 8 bases. This CDR3 is 13 amino acids long. Looked up from germline, CDR1 is SGHRS and CDR2 is YFSETQ. The trim removed 1 base at V and 6 bases at J, leaving 2 bases unmatched. CDR3 sequence (DNA): TGCGCCAGCAGCTTGCAGGGGGCGAATGGCTACACCTTC. It specifies CASSLQGANGYTF.

Written as DNA, the CDR3 is TGTGCCAGCAGCCTTAGGGGGCGTCAGCCCCAGCATTTT. It translates to CASSLRGRQPQHF. This chain joins TRBV6-5 and TRBJ1-5; 7 bases are a match to TRBD1. This CDR3 spans 13 amino acids. Germline CDR1 is MNHEY and CDR2 is SVGAGI. The V gene end was trimmed by 6 bases and the J gene end by 6 bases; junction bases not matched to a gene: 5.

V usage is TRBV5-6 and J usage is TRBJ1-5, with D uncertain. CDR1 is SGHDT and CDR2 is YYEEEE in the germline V gene. V lost 3 bases to trimming and J lost 4 bases, with 14 bases between them. The CDR3 has 15 amino acids. CDR3 DNA sequence: TGTGCCAGCAGCTCCCGGCAAACGGGGAATCAGCCCCAGCATTTT. This codes for CASSSRQTGNQPQHF.

This sequence joins TRBV4-1 and TRBJ2-7; 8 nucleotides line up with TRBD1. Germline CDR1 is MGHRA and CDR2 is YSYEKL. The CDR3 spans 15 residues. Trimming at V came to 1 base and at J to 0 bases, leaving 2 bases not matched to a gene. The CDR3 spells CASSQGGTGSYEQYF. CDR3 DNA: TGCGCCAGCAGCCAAGGAGGGACAGGCTCCTACGAGCAGTACTTC.

This chain links TRBV4-1 with TRBJ1-1; no firm D call. CDR1 and CDR2 from the germline V gene are MGHRA and YSYEKL. The CDR3 spans 14 residues. The germline V and J ends were trimmed by 3 bases and 1 base, with 9 bases remaining between them. CDR3 nucleotides: TGCGCCAGCAGCCAGGTGAACAGGAACACTGAAGCTTTCTTT. Protein product: CASSQVNRNTEAFF.

This clone was picked up one time. This chain uses TRBV18 with TRBJ2-2; 13 bases fit TRBD2. The CDR3 sequence is 17 residues long. CDR1 KGHSH and CDR2 LQKENI come from the germline V gene. Losses at the gene ends were 3 bases for V and 3 bases for J; bases not matched to a gene: 4. CDR3 protein: CASSPWTSGSHTGELFF. The CDR3 nucleotides are TGTGCCAGCTCACCTTGGACTAGCGGGAGTCACACCGGGGAGCTGTTTTTT.

V usage is TRBV6-1 and J usage is TRBJ1-5, with no clear D. V was clipped by 1 base and J by 0 bases, with 7 bases between them. The germline gives CDR1 MNHNS, CDR2 SASEGT. The CDR3 has 15 amino acids. CDR3 amino acids: CASSEVLSSNQPQHF. The CDR3 DNA reads TGTGCCAGCAGTGAAGTACTCTCTAGCAATCAGCCCCAGCATTTT.

The chain combines TRBV5-4 with TRBJ2-3, with 9 bases that match TRBD2. The CDR3 runs to 16 residues. V lost 0 bases and J lost 5; bases outside the gene matches: 7. Germline V gene lookup returns CDR1 SGHNT and CDR2 YYREEE (reference sequence). Here the CDR3 DNA reads TGTGCCAGCAGCTTGGTTGCGGGGGGGCCCGTAGATACGCAGTATTTT. Amino acids: CASSLVAGGPVDTQYF.

The CDR3 DNA follows: TGTGCCTGGAGGCAAACTCCCGGGAAAAACCCTGAAGCTTTCTTT. This translates into CAWRQTPGKNPEAFF. The rearrangement links TRBV30 to TRBJ1-1; D gene ambiguous. Trimming stripped 3 bases from V and 6 bases from J, with 20 bases between. The CDR3 totals 15 residues. The germline V gene has CDR1 GTSNPN and CDR2 SVGIG (reference sequence).

The rearrangement uses TRBV28 and TRBJ2-7; 8 nucleotides align to TRBD2. This CDR3 comprises 15 residues. V was clipped by 1 base and J by 4 bases; unmatched bases: 6. Germline V gene sequence: CDR1 MDHEN, CDR2 SYDVKM. The CDR3: CASSLLAGGRYEQYF. As DNA, the CDR3 is TGTGCCAGCAGTTTATTGGCGGGAGGACGGTACGAGCAGTACTTC.

The chain links TRBV18 to TRBJ2-3, with D perhaps TRBD1 (5 bases). The germline gives CDR1 KGHSH, CDR2 LQKENI. The CDR3 length is 15 residues. V was shortened by 1 base and J by 1 base, with 9 bases between the two germline ends. The CDR3 bases are TGTGCCAGCTCACCACGAGACAGCCGCACAGATACGCAGTATTTT. Translation: CASSPRDSRTDTQYF.

V gene TRBV14 combines with J gene TRBJ2-1; perhaps TRBD1 as D (6 bases). Germline loops: CDR1 SGHDN, CDR2 FVKESK. Trimming removed 9 bases from V and 8 bases from J, with 8 bases in between. This CDR3 spans 10 amino acids. Written as DNA, the CDR3 is TGTGCCAGACCAGGGGATGAGCAGTTCTTC. This codes for CARPGDEQFF.

The rearrangement links TRBV30 to TRBJ2-5, with a tentative D call TRBD1 (6 bases). Looked up from germline, CDR1 is GTSNPN and CDR2 is SVGIG (reference sequence). Deletions cut 0 bases from V and 5 bases from J, with 19 bases between. The CDR3 sequence is 16 residues long. The CDR3 is CAWSVGQAKRGETQYF. CDR3 nucleotide sequence: TGTGCCTGGAGTGTAGGCCAGGCTAAAAGGGGGGAGACCCAGTACTTC. Variable domain in full (rest from reference TRBV30 and TRBJ2-5): SQTIHQWPATLVQPVGSPLSLECTVEGTSNPNLYWYRQAAGRGLQLLFYSVGIGQISSEVPQNLSASRPQDRQFILSSKKLLLSDSGFYLCAWSVGQAKRGETQYFGPGTRLLVL.

This clone was observed a single time. The sample carries other DNA sequences with the same CDR3. This chain uses TRBV9 with TRBJ1-1; 7 bases agree with TRBD1. The J segment lost 1 base and the V segment lost 2 bases, leaving 2 bases of the junction unmatched. Germline V gene data show CDR1 as SGDLS and CDR2 as YYNGEE. The CDR3 consists of 14 residues. CDR3 sequence: CASSVGQSNTEAFF. The CDR3, as DNA: TGTGCCAGCAGCGTGGGACAGTCGAACACTGAAGCTTTCTTT. The full variable domain, in which reference TRBV9 and TRBJ1-1 provide the parts outside the CDR3, is DSGVTQTPKHLITATGQRVTLRCSPRSGDLSVYWYQQSLDQGLQFLIQYYNGEERAKGNILERFSAQQFPDLHSELNLSSLELGDSALYFCASSVGQSNTEAFFGQGTRLTVV.

This sequence joins TRBV9 and TRBJ2-7; D is undetermined. The CDR3 loop spans 14 amino acids. The V and J ends lost 3 bases and 2 bases respectively, with 12 bases between them. In germline, CDR1 is SGDLS, CDR2 YYNGEE. DNA of the CDR3: TGTGCCAGCAGCGGAGGCCATCTCCCCTACGAGCAGTACTTC. Protein: CASSGGHLPYEQYF.

The chain links TRBV7-9 to TRBJ1-5; 8 bases map to TRBD1. In germline, CDR1 is SEHNR, CDR2 FQNEAQ (reference sequence). J gave up 6 bases and V 5 bases, and 9 bases lay outside the gene matches. The CDR3 extends over 15 amino acids. CDR3 sequence reads: CASSPGQANFQPQHF. CDR3 nucleotide sequence: TGTGCCAGCAGCCCGGGACAGGCCAACTTTCAGCCCCAGCATTTT.

This clone appeared a single time. The CDR3 region has the DNA TGTGCCAGCAGCTTAGATTTTGGGACTCGAGGGAGGGCCTATGGCTACACCTTC. This translates into CASSLDFGTRGRAYGYTF. The rearrangement links TRBV7-9 to TRBJ1-2, with D possibly matching TRBD1 (5 bases). Germline-derived CDR1 and CDR2 are SEHNR and FQNEAQ (reference sequence). Between the trimmed V and J ends, which lost 1 base and 4 bases, there was a span of 22 bases. There are 18 residues in the CDR3.